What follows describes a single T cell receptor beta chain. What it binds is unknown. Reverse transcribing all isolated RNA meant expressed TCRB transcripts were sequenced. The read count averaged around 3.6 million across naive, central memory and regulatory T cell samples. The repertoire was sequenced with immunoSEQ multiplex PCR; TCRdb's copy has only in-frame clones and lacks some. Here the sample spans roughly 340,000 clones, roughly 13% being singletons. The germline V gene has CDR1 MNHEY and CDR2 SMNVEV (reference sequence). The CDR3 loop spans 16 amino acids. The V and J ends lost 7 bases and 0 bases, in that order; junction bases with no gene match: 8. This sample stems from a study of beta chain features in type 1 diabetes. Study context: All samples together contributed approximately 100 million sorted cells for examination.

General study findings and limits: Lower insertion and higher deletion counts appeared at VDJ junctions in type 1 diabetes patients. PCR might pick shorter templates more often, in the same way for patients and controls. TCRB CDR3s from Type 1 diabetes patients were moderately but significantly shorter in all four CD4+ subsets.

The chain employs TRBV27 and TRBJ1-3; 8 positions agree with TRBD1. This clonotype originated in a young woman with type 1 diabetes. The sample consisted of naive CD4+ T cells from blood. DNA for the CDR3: TGTGCCAGCAACGGACAGGGTTCGGTCTCTGGAAACACCATATATTTT. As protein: CASNGQGSVSGNTIYF.